The 25 T cell receptor beta chains presented below share a single source sample, sequenced in a study of vaccination effects on CD4 cells after COVID-19. For these receptors, no antigen is known. Generated by immunoSEQ multiplex PCR, the TCRdb table keeps only in-frame clones and is missing some. The sample shows over 45,000 clones, 60% to 85% of them seen only once. Having been cultured for around ten days, the cells underwent CD4+ T cell isolation. Here the sequenced sample was CD4+ T cells from PBMCs cultured without peptide, taken before COVID-19 vaccination. Every receptor here comes from a human donor who received a COVID-19 vaccine.

The chain couples TRBV2 to TRBJ1-5; maybe TRBD1 (5 bases). Looked up from germline, CDR1 is SNHLY and CDR2 is FYNNEI. The CDR3 length is 13 residues. V lost 9 bases and J 1 base, leaving 10 bases between the germline ends. The DNA for the CDR3 is TGTGCCAGTCGGACACAAAGCAATCAGCCCCAGCATTTT. Protein: CASRTQSNQPQHF.

The chain is built from TRBV7-2 and TRBJ1-2; perhaps TRBD1 as D (5 bases). V was clipped by 4 bases and J by 4 bases, with 10 bases between them. The CDR3 is 13 residues long. CDR1 is SGHTA, CDR2 FQGNSA, per germline. CDR3 DNA sequence: TGTGCCAGCAGCTATGGACACCGCTATGGCTACACCTTC. Amino acids: CASSYGHRYGYTF.

The gene calls are TRBV7-2 and TRBJ2-1, with a possible D match to TRBD2 (7 bases). The V gene's germline CDR1 is SGHTA and CDR2 FQGNSA. The CDR3 is 16 amino acids. Trimming removed 7 bases at V and 5 bases at J, with 21 bases between. As DNA, the CDR3 is TGTGCCAGCACCCCCCCCCTTGGGGGGGGCCACAATGAGCAGTTCTTC. It yields the protein CASTPPLGGGHNEQFF.

The rearrangement links TRBV2 to TRBJ2-5; 11 positions match TRBD2. Germline V CDR1 and CDR2: SNHLY, FYNNEI. The length of the CDR3 is 13 residues. J gave up 5 bases and V 7 bases, and 3 bases lay outside the gene matches. CDR3 sequence reads: CASISGGAETQYF. For the CDR3, the DNA is TGTGCCAGCATTAGCGGGGGGGCGGAGACCCAGTACTTC.

The rearrangement uses TRBV3-1 (or the pseudogene TRBV3-2) and TRBJ2-6, with 8 bases that match TRBD1. Germline CDR1 is LGHDT and CDR2 is YNNKEL (reference sequence). This CDR3 comprises 17 residues. The V and J ends lost 1 base and 2 bases, in that order; junction bases with no gene match: 4. CDR3 amino acids: CASSQVTGEPGANVLTF. CDR3 nucleotides: TGTGCCAGCAGCCAAGTGACAGGGGAGCCTGGGGCCAACGTCCTGACTTTC.

This chain links TRBV28 with TRBJ1-2, with a possible D match to TRBD1 (5 bases). The CDR3 sequence is 15 residues long. The germline gives CDR1 MDHEN, CDR2 SYDVKM. V lost 6 bases to trimming and J lost 4 bases, with 18 bases between them. The CDR3 is CASSPSRDGRYGYTF. Here the CDR3 DNA reads TGTGCCAGCAGCCCTTCAAGGGACGGCCGCTATGGCTACACCTTC.

The V gene is TRBV7-2, the J gene TRBJ1-3; D perhaps matches TRBD1 (6 bases). Germline assignment: CDR1 SGHTA and CDR2 FQGNSA. Trimming pared 6 bases from V and 3 bases from J, leaving 15 bases between. The CDR3 has 15 amino acids. The CDR3 protein is CASSLRLGGGNTIYF. Written as DNA, the CDR3 is TGTGCCAGCAGTCTTAGGTTAGGGGGTGGAAACACCATATATTTT.

This chain joins TRBV1 and TRBJ2-7; no DNA check was done on the table's D call, TRBD2. TRBV1 is shown as a pseudogene. The CDR3 spans 12 residues. The CDR3 nucleotides read TGCACCAGCACCCTTAGGGAGAACGAGCAGTACGTC. Its protein is CTSTLRENEQYV.

The chain employs TRBV6-5 and TRBJ2-3, with D perhaps assigned TRBD1 or TRBD2 (5 bases each). The V end was cut by 0 bases, the J end by 6 bases, with 16 bases between. The CDR3 is 16 residues long. Germline assignment: CDR1 MNHEY and CDR2 SVGAGI. The CDR3 protein is CASSYSMGGGRDTQYF. The DNA for the CDR3 is TGTGCCAGCAGTTACTCGATGGGTGGGGGTCGGGATACGCAGTATTTT.

In this sample, this clone turned up once. The chain recombines TRBV4-2 with TRBJ2-5; 13 nucleotides agree with TRBD2. Germline CDR1 and CDR2: LGHNA and YNFKEQ. The CDR3 has 17 residues. After removal of 4 bases from V and 1 base from J, the junction contained 6 bases not matched to a gene. CDR3 loop: CASSPTRTSGGQETQYF. DNA for the CDR3: TGTGCCAGCAGCCCTACACGGACTAGCGGGGGCCAAGAGACCCAGTACTTC.

The chain carries TRBV5-1 and TRBJ1-6; 9 bases match TRBD1. Per germline, CDR1 SGHRS and CDR2 YFSETQ. V lost 1 base to trimming and J lost 7 bases; unmatched junction nucleotides: 3. The CDR3 length is 15 residues. Written as DNA, the CDR3 is TGCGCCAGCAGCTTGCCTGGGACAGGGAATTCACCCCTCCACTTT. It encodes CASSLPGTGNSPLHF.

This chain connects TRBV19 to TRBJ1-6; tentative D call: TRBD1 (5 bases). V gave up 7 bases and J gave up 0 bases, with 19 bases separating them. The CDR3 spans 18 residues. Germline V gene data show CDR1 as LNHDA and CDR2 as SQIVND (reference sequence). CDR3 residues: CASTKEGRPSSYNSPLHF. CDR3 DNA: TGTGCCAGTACCAAGGAGGGACGGCCTAGCTCCTATAATTCACCCCTCCACTTT.

The chain couples TRBV19 to TRBJ1-5; weak D call: TRBD1 (5 bases). Per the germline V gene, CDR1 is LNHDA and CDR2 is SQIVND (reference sequence). The CDR3 is 15 residues long. The germline V and J ends were trimmed by 7 bases and 2 bases, with 15 bases remaining between them. CDR3 amino acids: CASTSGTTGNQPQHF. The CDR3 coding sequence is TGTGCCAGTACCTCAGGGACTACGGGCAATCAGCCCCAGCATTTT.

The chain combines TRBV27 with TRBJ2-3, with 10 nucleotides matching TRBD2. The CDR3 contains 16 residues. Germline CDR1 and CDR2: MNHEY and SMNVEV (reference sequence). V trimming: 4 bases; J trimming: 3 bases; junction bases outside the gene matches: 7. The CDR3 nucleotides are TGTGCCAGCAGTTCCCAGCGGGGGGGCCAGACAGATACGCAGTATTTT. Amino acid sequence: CASSSQRGGQTDTQYF.

The V call is TRBV3-1 (or the pseudogene TRBV3-2), the J call TRBJ2-5, with 9 bases aligning to TRBD2. Germline lookup yields CDR1 LGHDT and CDR2 YNNKEL (reference sequence). This CDR3 region has 14 residues. Unmatched junction bases numbered 2, after V lost 3 bases and J lost 3 bases. Here the CDR3 reads CASSHAGGEETQYF. DNA of the CDR3: TGTGCCAGCAGCCACGCGGGGGGGGAAGAGACCCAGTACTTC.

The chain is built from TRBV24-1 and TRBJ2-1; TRBD1 matches at 8 bases. CDR1 is KGHDR, CDR2 SFDVKD, per germline. CDR3 length equals 18 residues. The ends lost 4 bases at V and 5 bases at J; junction bases unmatched: 15. CDR3 coding DNA: TGTGCCACCAGTGACCCCAACCGAGGACAGGGATATCACAATGAGCAGTTCTTC. This translates into CATSDPNRGQGYHNEQFF.

The gene calls are TRBV3-1 (or the pseudogene TRBV3-2) and TRBJ1-1; D remains ambiguous. Deletions cut 4 bases from V and 1 base from J, with 10 bases between. The CDR3 runs to 14 residues. In germline, CDR1 is LGHDT, CDR2 YNNKEL (reference sequence). CDR3 DNA sequence: TGTGCCAGCAGCCTAACTGACGGGAACACTGAAGCTTTCTTT. Translated, it gives CASSLTDGNTEAFF.

V is TRBV2 and J is TRBJ2-3; D is uncertain. Germline V CDR1 and CDR2: SNHLY, FYNNEI. The CDR3 is 14 residues long. Trimming shortened V by 6 bases and J by 0 bases, and 10 bases separated the two germline ends. As DNA, the CDR3 is TGTGCCAGCAGCCAGGTTATCAGCACAGATACGCAGTATTTT. Residues: CASSQVISTDTQYF. The full variable domain, completed using reference TRBV2 and TRBJ2-3, is EPEVTQTPSHQVTQMGQEVILRCVPISNHLYFYWYRQILGQKVEFLVSFYNNEISEKSEIFDDQFSVERPDGSNFTLKIRSTKLEDSAMYFCASSQVISTDTQYFGPGTRLTVL.

V and J are TRBV5-1 and TRBJ1-4, with D unclear. Germline values: CDR1 SGHRS, CDR2 YFSETQ. The CDR3 totals 13 residues. Trimming pared 4 bases from V and 5 bases from J, leaving 9 bases between. This chain's CDR3 is CASSTGPNEKLFF. CDR3 DNA: TGCGCCAGCAGCACCGGGCCCAATGAAAAACTGTTTTTT. The complete variable domain, with remaining parts taken from reference TRBV5-1 and TRBJ1-4, reads KAGVTQTPRYLIKTRGQQVTLSCSPISGHRSVSWYQQTPGQGLQFLFEYFSETQRNKGNFPGRFSGRQFSNSRSEMNVSTLELGDSALYLCASSTGPNEKLFFGSGTQLSVL.

This clone showed up just a few times. The gene calls are TRBV4-2 and TRBJ2-7; a possible D gene is TRBD1 (6 bases). CDR3 length equals 14 residues. Germline V lookup: CDR1 LGHNA, CDR2 YNFKEQ. V shed 1 base and J shed 7 bases, with 14 bases lying between them. CDR3 amino acids: CASSQAGGQGEQYV. For the CDR3, the DNA is TGTGCCAGCAGCCAAGCTGGCGGCCAGGGGGAGCAGTACGTC.

A word on this clone: Additional DNA sequences in this sample encode the identical CDR3. This chain links TRBV5-1 with TRBJ2-7; 7 nucleotides match TRBD1. Germline-derived CDR1 and CDR2 are SGHRS and YFSETQ. CDR3 length: 15 residues. The V gene end was trimmed by 4 bases and the J gene end by 1 base; junction bases not matched to a gene: 8. CDR3: CASSLGAGGSYEQYV. The CDR3 DNA reads as TGCGCCAGCAGCCTCGGGGCAGGGGGATCCTACGAGCAGTACGTC.

The chain links TRBV7-2 to TRBJ1-1, with TRBD1 matching 8 bases. Germline CDR1 is SGHTA and CDR2 is FQGNSA. With V trimmed by 3 bases and J by 1 base, 1 base remained unmatched. The CDR3 runs to 14 residues. The CDR3 DNA is TGTGCCAGCAGCTTGGGACAGGCGAACACTGAAGCTTTCTTT. It encodes CASSLGQANTEAFF.

This chain links TRBV7-2 with TRBJ2-5; D is undetermined. This CDR3 is 13 amino acids long. The V end lost 2 bases, the J end lost 2 bases, and 6 bases lay between the germline ends. CDR1 is SGHTA, CDR2 FQGNSA, per germline. Here the CDR3 DNA reads TGTGCCAGCAGCTTATTTTATCAAGAGACCCAGTACTTC. Translating gives CASSLFYQETQYF.

The chain couples TRBV7-2 to TRBJ2-5, with 7 bases matching TRBD2. CDR1 and CDR2 (germline): SGHTA, FQGNSA. The CDR3 is 17 residues long. The J segment lost 4 bases and the V segment lost 1 base, leaving 12 bases of the junction unmatched. The DNA for the CDR3 is TGTGCCAGCAGCTTAGGGTTCGGGGTAGCGGGCCGAGAGACCCAGTACTTC. Translating gives CASSLGFGVAGRETQYF.

The rearrangement joins TRBV6-2 or TRBV6-3 to TRBJ2-1; the D is unclear. Germline V CDR1 and CDR2: MNHEY, SVGEGT. This CDR3 is built from 12 residues. V gave up 5 bases and J gave up 5 bases, with 7 bases separating them. CDR3 DNA sequence: TGTGCCAGCAGTCACCGAGACAATGAGCAGTTCTTC. It specifies CASSHRDNEQFF.